The 25 T cell receptor beta chains listed next were all sequenced from one sample in a study of blood T cell repertoires in COVID-19. Assay used: immunoSEQ multiplex PCR; TCRdb lists only in-frame clones, some missing. The sample carries roughly 130,000 clones, around 80% recorded once. What was sequenced was peripheral blood. The origin of the receptors is a man aged 55 to 70 with acute or convalescent COVID-19.

The chain employs TRBV11-1 and TRBJ2-3, with 10 bases fitting TRBD2. V gave up 1 base and J gave up 3 bases; unmatched junction bases: 4. In germline, CDR1 is SGHAT, CDR2 FQDESV (reference sequence). This CDR3 region has 16 residues. This CDR3 reads CASSLEVAGGTDTQYF. CDR3 coding DNA: TGTGCCAGCAGCTTAGAGGTAGCGGGAGGAACAGATACGCAGTATTTT.

The chain couples TRBV5-1 to TRBJ1-1; TRBD1 agrees at 9 bases. Germline V gene data show CDR1 as SGHRS and CDR2 as YFSETQ. CDR3 size: 14 residues. V lost 5 bases to trimming and J lost 5 bases; unmatched junction nucleotides: 7. DNA for the CDR3: TGCGCCAGCAGGGAAACAGGGGGCAGGACTGAAGCTTTCTTT. Residues: CASRETGGRTEAFF.

The chain carries TRBV5-1 and TRBJ2-1; TRBD1 agrees at 7 bases. J gave up 4 bases and V 1 base, and 8 bases lay outside the gene matches. Germline V gene lookup returns CDR1 SGHRS and CDR2 YFSETQ. The CDR3 has 16 residues. CDR3 region: CASSLSLGQAYNEQFF. The CDR3 nucleotides are TGCGCCAGCAGCTTGAGTCTCGGACAGGCTTACAATGAGCAGTTCTTC.

The gene calls are TRBV19 and TRBJ1-1, with no clear D. CDR1 LNHDA and CDR2 SQIVND come from the germline V gene (reference sequence). The CDR3 totals 13 residues. The ends were cut back, 1 base at V and 8 bases at J, with 11 bases in the middle. Here the CDR3 DNA reads TGTGCCAGTAGTATAGGTGGTCGGGTGGAAGCTTTCTTT. This gives the protein CASSIGGRVEAFF.

This clone showed up many times. The chain is built from TRBV6-4 and TRBJ2-2; no clear D. CDR1 MRHNA and CDR2 SNTAGT come from the germline V gene. There are 14 residues in the CDR3. The V end lost 4 bases, the J end lost 0 bases, and 6 bases lay between the germline ends. CDR3 loop: CASSGSANTGELFF. The CDR3 DNA reads TGTGCCAGCAGTGGAAGCGCGAACACCGGGGAGCTGTTTTTT.

This chain links TRBV5-1 with TRBJ2-7, with 9 nucleotides matching TRBD1. Germline V gives CDR1 SGHRS, CDR2 YFSETQ. This CDR3 contains 18 residues. The V and J ends lost 4 bases and 0 bases, in that order; junction bases with no gene match: 14. This CDR3 is CASSPEGTGRRSSYEQYF. CDR3 bases: TGCGCCAGCAGCCCGGAGGGGACAGGGAGGCGGTCCTCCTACGAGCAGTACTTC.

V gene TRBV5-4 combines with J gene TRBJ1-1; D is unclear. The V end lost 0 bases, the J end lost 1 base, and 7 bases lay between the germline ends. The CDR3 consists of 14 residues. Germline-derived CDR1 and CDR2 are SGHNT and YYREEE (reference sequence). CDR3 residues: CASSLAGENTEAFF. CDR3 DNA sequence: TGTGCCAGCAGCTTGGCCGGAGAGAACACTGAAGCTTTCTTT.

J is TRBJ2-5 and V is TRBV28, with D perhaps matching TRBD2 (6 bases). The CDR3 loop spans 15 amino acids. CDR1 and CDR2 from the germline V gene are MDHEN and SYDVKM. The V end lost 3 bases, the J end lost 5 bases, and 16 bases lay between the germline ends. The CDR3 sequence is CASSFSRPGEETQYF. The CDR3 nucleotides read TGTGCCAGCAGTTTCTCTCGACCGGGGGAGGAGACCCAGTACTTC. Looking up the rest from reference TRBV28 and TRBJ2-5 gives the full variable domain: DVKVTQSSRYLVKRTGEKVFLECVQDMDHENMFWYRQDPGLGLRLIYFSYDVKMKEKGDIPEGYSVSREKKERFSLILESASTNQTSMYLCASSFSRPGEETQYFGPGTRLLVL.

The V and J genes are TRBV3-1 (or the pseudogene TRBV3-2) and TRBJ1-4, with TRBD1 matching 8 bases. CDR1 and CDR2 from the germline V gene are LGHDT and YNNKEL (reference sequence). V dropped 4 bases and J dropped 6; count of bases not matched to a gene: 13. This CDR3 has 17 amino acids. The DNA of the CDR3 is TGTGCCAGCAGCCCTAGGGACAGGCCTCGCGGAGATGAAAAACTGTTTTTT. This translates into CASSPRDRPRGDEKLFF.

Only one count was recorded for this clone. A much larger clone sits a single nucleotide away, making a read error possible. Other nucleotide sequences in the sample specify the same CDR3. The chain couples TRBV5-1 to TRBJ1-2; TRBD1 matches at 9 bases. Germline V gene sequence: CDR1 SGHRS, CDR2 YFSETQ. J was trimmed by 3 bases and V by 0 bases; bases with no gene match: 0. The length of the CDR3 is 14 residues. The CDR3 DNA reads TGCGCCAGCAGCTTGGGGACAGGGGACTATGGCTACACCTTC. As protein: CASSLGTGDYGYTF.

This rearrangement joins TRBV5-1 to TRBJ1-2, with 7 bases that match TRBD1. V was pared by 3 bases and J by 4 bases, with 6 bases of the junction left unmatched. The CDR3 covers 14 residues. CDR1 SGHRS and CDR2 YFSETQ come from the germline V gene. The CDR3: CASSWGTETYGYTF. CDR3 DNA: TGCGCCAGCAGCTGGGGGACAGAAACCTATGGCTACACCTTC. The full variable domain, rest sourced from reference TRBV5-1 and TRBJ1-2, is KAGVTQTPRYLIKTRGQQVTLSCSPISGHRSVSWYQQTPGQGLQFLFEYFSETQRNKGNFPGRFSGRQFSNSRSEMNVSTLELGDSALYLCASSWGTETYGYTFGSGTRLTVV.

This chain links TRBV5-1 with TRBJ2-3; D is perhaps TRBD2 (6 bases). V lost 0 bases, J lost 6 bases, and 17 bases lay in between. The CDR3 is made up of 16 amino acids. CDR1 is SGHRS, CDR2 YFSETQ, per germline. CDR3 protein: CASSLDGSGAGDTQYF. CDR3 bases: TGCGCCAGCAGCTTGGATGGGTCGGGAGCGGGTGATACGCAGTATTTT. Filled out from reference TRBV5-1 and TRBJ2-3, the complete variable domain reads KAGVTQTPRYLIKTRGQQVTLSCSPISGHRSVSWYQQTPGQGLQFLFEYFSETQRNKGNFPGRFSGRQFSNSRSEMNVSTLELGDSALYLCASSLDGSGAGDTQYFGPGTRLTVL.

The V gene is TRBV10-3, the J gene TRBJ1-5; 8 bases map to TRBD1. Germline loops: CDR1 ENHRY, CDR2 SYGVKD. V dropped 0 bases and J dropped 11; count of bases not matched to a gene: 9. CDR3 length equals 15 residues. The CDR3 here is CAISESGQAGRTQHF. DNA of the CDR3: TGTGCCATCAGTGAGTCGGGACAGGCGGGGAGGACCCAGCATTTT.

The chain is built from TRBV19 and TRBJ1-1; the D gene is possibly TRBD1 (5 bases). CDR1 and CDR2 from the germline V gene are LNHDA and SQIVND (reference sequence). The CDR3 runs to 14 residues. The germline V and J ends were trimmed by 2 bases and 5 bases, with 12 bases remaining between them. The CDR3 region is CASSIKPGRTEAFF. The CDR3 DNA follows: TGTGCCAGTAGTATAAAGCCAGGGCGAACTGAAGCTTTCTTT.

V is TRBV3-1 (or the pseudogene TRBV3-2) and J is TRBJ2-3; D may be TRBD2 (6 bases). The length of the CDR3 is 16 residues. V shed 4 bases and J shed 8 bases, with 22 bases lying between them. The germline gives CDR1 LGHDT, CDR2 YNNKEL (reference sequence). The CDR3 DNA reads as TGTGCCAGCAGCCCCTTGACTAGGGGAGATGGGGGTACGCAGTATTTT. It translates to CASSPLTRGDGGTQYF.

The table lists this clone with a few counts. V usage is TRBV5-1 and J usage is TRBJ2-7; TRBD1 matches at 8 bases. Germline assignment: CDR1 SGHRS and CDR2 YFSETQ. V was pared by 1 base and J by 0 bases, with 12 bases of the junction left unmatched. The CDR3 sequence is 18 residues long. As DNA, the CDR3 is TGCGCCAGCAGCTTGCGGGGAACAACCGGGACAGGCTCCTACGAGCAGTACTTC. It codes for CASSLRGTTGTGSYEQYF.

V and J are TRBV18 and TRBJ2-7, with TRBD1 as a possible D gene (5 bases). This CDR3 is built from 13 residues. Germline-derived CDR1 and CDR2 are KGHSH and LQKENI. Between the trimmed V and J ends, which lost 4 bases and 2 bases, there was a span of 9 bases. CDR3 DNA sequence: TGTGCCAGCTCACTTACGACAGCCTACGAGCAGTACTTC. Amino acid sequence: CASSLTTAYEQYF.

The gene calls are TRBV7-8 and TRBJ1-1, with TRBD1 matching over 7 bases. Trimming cost V 1 base and J 1 base; bases outside gene matches: 3. Germline V CDR1 and CDR2: SGHVS, FQNEAQ. This CDR3 has 15 residues. CDR3 sequence reads: CASSLGTGRNTEAFF. CDR3 bases: TGTGCCAGCAGCTTAGGGACAGGCAGGAACACTGAAGCTTTCTTT.

The genes are TRBV7-3 and TRBJ2-7; 7 nucleotides align to TRBD2. CDR1 and CDR2 (germline): SGHTA, FQGTGA. The junction had 12 bases not matched to a gene; V was cut back by 7 bases and J by 3 bases. CDR3 length: 15 residues. CDR3 DNA sequence: TGTGCCAGCAAACAGCAGGCTAGCGGTATCTACGAGCAGTACTTC. It codes for CASKQQASGIYEQYF.

The rearrangement joins TRBV6-6 to TRBJ1-4; TRBD1 might be the D (5 bases). CDR3 length equals 16 residues. V shed 2 bases and J shed 5 bases, with 15 bases lying between them. Germline CDR1 MNHNY, CDR2 SVGAGI (reference sequence). The CDR3 bases are TGTGCCAGCAGTTACCCCCCGGGACTGCTAAATGAAAAACTGTTTTTT. It yields the protein CASSYPPGLLNEKLFF.

The gene calls are TRBV7-8 and TRBJ2-1; 8 bases map to TRBD2. Germline V lookup: CDR1 SGHVS, CDR2 FQNEAQ. The CDR3 consists of 14 residues. The J segment lost 8 bases and the V segment lost 5 bases, leaving 8 bases of the junction unmatched. In DNA, the CDR3 is TGTGCCAGCAGCCACGCGCGCGGGAGGTATGAGCAGTTCTTC. It yields the protein CASSHARGRYEQFF. Filled out from reference TRBV7-8 and TRBJ2-1, the complete variable domain reads GAGVSQSPRYKVAKRGQDVALRCDPISGHVSLFWYQQALGQGPEFLTYFQNEAQLDKSGLPSDRFFAERPEGSVSTLKIQRTQQEDSAVYLCASSHARGRYEQFFGPGTRLTVL.

V usage is TRBV19 and J usage is TRBJ1-3; D is unclear. Germline loops: CDR1 LNHDA, CDR2 SQIVND (reference sequence). Trimming pared 6 bases from V and 2 bases from J, leaving 8 bases between. The CDR3 runs to 13 residues. In nucleotides, the CDR3 is TGTGCCAGTAGCCCGGCGGCTGGAAACACCATATATTTT. Protein: CASSPAAGNTIYF.

J is TRBJ2-5 and V is TRBV7-2; TRBD2 matches at 7 bases. The CDR3 spans 15 residues. The J segment lost 2 bases and the V segment lost 4 bases, leaving 7 bases of the junction unmatched. Germline-derived CDR1 and CDR2 are SGHTA and FQGNSA. CDR3 amino acids: CASSSGGTTQETQYF. As DNA, the CDR3 is TGTGCCAGCAGCTCCGGCGGGACTACACAAGAGACCCAGTACTTC.

V gene TRBV19 combines with J gene TRBJ1-2; 8 bases line up with TRBD1. The ends lost 5 bases at V and 4 bases at J; junction bases unmatched: 6. The CDR3 runs to 14 residues. CDR1 and CDR2 from the germline V gene are LNHDA and SQIVND (reference sequence). CDR3 region: CASSLTTGGYGYTF. CDR3 nucleotides: TGTGCCAGTAGTCTTACCACAGGGGGCTATGGCTACACCTTC.

J is TRBJ1-6 and V is TRBV30; D remains ambiguous. The CDR3 has 15 residues. CDR1 and CDR2 from the germline V gene are GTSNPN and SVGIG (reference sequence). With 4 bases removed from V and 0 bases from J, the gap between germline ends came to 10 bases. This CDR3 is CAWNTVNSYNSPLHF. As DNA, the CDR3 is TGTGCCTGGAATACGGTCAACTCCTATAATTCACCCCTCCACTTT.